The 32 T cell receptor beta chains reported below all come from one sample, sequenced in a study of human T cells and chemical hapten exposure. MiXCR was run by TCRdb on the RACE reads, yielding one entry per CDR3 protein. The repertoire consists of fewer than 100,000 distinct CDR3 sequences, with around 10% occurring once and the leading ten covering around 1.6%. Time point indicated: patch test 2, 6 weeks after DPC sensitization. As for treatment: therapeutic diphenylcyclopropenone sensitization with weekly scalp DPC. The specimen was whole blood, collected in connection with sensitization to the hapten diphenylcyclopropenone (DPC). These receptors were taken from a man aged 18-30 years with alopecia areata. Some clones in this sample may be carry-over from other donors' samples.

This clonotype was counted many times. This chain joins TRBV20-1 and TRBJ1-5; the D is unclear. The germline gives CDR1 DFQATT, CDR2 SNEGSKA (reference sequence). This CDR3 region has 13 residues. With 6 bases removed from V and 6 bases from J, the gap between germline ends came to 15 bases. The CDR3 spells CSASRNVAQPQHF. The CDR3 nucleotides read TGCAGTGCCAGTCGGAACGTCGCTCAGCCCCAGCATTTT.

This clonotype appeared a few times. The V call is TRBV7-2, the J call TRBJ2-1; D is ambiguous. The CDR3 is made up of 14 amino acids. CDR1 and CDR2 (germline): SGHTA, FQGNSA. V lost 1 base and J lost 6, with 10 bases in between. The CDR3 loop is CASSLVASGNEQFF. CDR3 DNA sequence: TGTGCCAGCAGCTTAGTCGCATCTGGCAATGAGCAGTTCTTC.

In this sample, this clonotype turned up many times. The J gene is TRBJ2-7, the V gene TRBV6-5, with D possibly matching TRBD2 (7 bases). This CDR3 spans 15 amino acids. V lost 6 bases to trimming and J lost 2 bases, with 17 bases between them. The germline gives CDR1 MNHEY, CDR2 SVGAGI. CDR3 coding DNA: TGTGCCAGCAGCAAGGGGGGGCAGGCCGCCTACGAGCAGTACTTC. Amino acids: CASSKGGQAAYEQYF.

This clonotype was counted many times. This chain links TRBV6-1 with TRBJ1-2, with D perhaps TRBD1 (5 bases). The CDR3 covers 14 residues. The germline CDR1 and CDR2 sequences are MNHNS and SASEGT. With 3 bases removed from V and 5 bases from J, the gap between germline ends came to 13 bases. The CDR3 DNA reads TGTGCCAGCAGTGATCCCGGGACCGAATATGGCTACACCTTC. This codes for CASSDPGTEYGYTF.

This clonotype was seen a single time. V gene TRBV5-1 combines with J gene TRBJ1-6; 7 bases are a match to TRBD1. V gave up 3 bases and J gave up 5 bases; unmatched junction bases: 2. The CDR3 runs 14 residues. Germline values: CDR1 SGHRS, CDR2 YFSETQ. The CDR3 nucleotides read TGCGCCAGCAGCTCCACAGGGGATAATTCACCCCTCCACTTT. This translates into CASSSTGDNSPLHF. Using reference TRBV5-1 and TRBJ1-6 for the parts outside the CDR3, the full variable domain is KAGVTQTPRYLIKTRGQQVTLSCSPISGHRSVSWYQQTPGQGLQFLFEYFSETQRNKGNFPGRFSGRQFSNSRSEMNVSTLELGDSALYLCASSSTGDNSPLHFGNGTRLTVT.

In this sample, this clonotype turned up once. The rearrangement uses TRBV7-2 and TRBJ1-2; D not resolved. V was cut by 2 bases and J by 1 base, with 5 bases left in between. The CDR3 runs to 13 residues. Germline values: CDR1 SGHTA, CDR2 FQGNSA. CDR3 sequence: CASSLRDNYGYTF. CDR3 bases: TGTGCCAGCAGCTTAAGAGATAACTATGGCTACACCTTC.

At least ten counts were recorded for this clonotype. The chain uses TRBV15 and TRBJ1-6; 10 bases are a match to TRBD1. Trimming at V came to 3 bases and at J to 7 bases, leaving 3 bases not matched to a gene. The length of the CDR3 is 15 residues. The germline V gene has CDR1 LNHNV and CDR2 YYDKDF (reference sequence). Here the CDR3 reads CATSRVGQGNSPLHF. In DNA, the CDR3 is TGTGCCACCAGCAGGGTGGGACAGGGGAATTCACCCCTCCACTTT.

There are a few counts of this clonotype. The chain employs TRBV6-6 and TRBJ2-1, with 7 bases fitting TRBD1. J was trimmed by 7 bases and V by 4 bases; bases with no gene match: 10. The CDR3 sequence is 15 residues long. Germline V gene data show CDR1 as MNHNY and CDR2 as SVGAGI (reference sequence). The CDR3 bases are TGTGCCAGCAGTTCAAGACAGGGAATGCGGAATGAGCAGTTCTTC. The encoded protein is CASSSRQGMRNEQFF.

There are many counts of this clonotype. The J gene is TRBJ2-1, the V gene TRBV20-1; 13 bases agree with TRBD2. Trimming took 5 bases from V and 11 from J; bases not matched to a gene: 6. This CDR3 spans 13 amino acids. Germline CDR1 is DFQATT and CDR2 is SNEGSKA (reference sequence). DNA for the CDR3: TGCAGTGCTGTAAAGGGACTAGCGGGGCAGCAGTTCTTC. Translation gives CSAVKGLAGQQFF.

J is TRBJ2-5 and V is TRBV19; D tentatively reads TRBD1 or TRBD2 (5 bases each). The CDR3 runs 15 residues. Trimming took off 3 bases at V and 2 bases at J, with 13 bases between the two ends. Germline V gene sequence: CDR1 LNHDA, CDR2 SQIVND (reference sequence). The CDR3: CASSIVMGPQETQYF. The CDR3 nucleotides read TGTGCCAGTAGTATTGTAATGGGACCACAAGAGACCCAGTACTTC.

Turning to this clonotype: A much larger clone lies a single base off, so this may be a read error. This chain connects TRBV29-1 to TRBJ2-7, with D hard to call. Germline assignment: CDR1 SQVTM and CDR2 ANQGSEA. The CDR3 totals 12 residues. Trimming shortened V by 4 bases and J by 2 bases, and 9 bases separated the two germline ends. The CDR3 region is CSVVPGAYEQYF. CDR3 bases: TGCAGCGTTGTCCCTGGGGCCTACGAGCAGTACTTC.

The chain links TRBV18 to TRBJ1-5, with D tentatively TRBD1 (5 bases). CDR1 and CDR2 (germline): KGHSH, LQKENI. Trimming left V 6 bases short and J 4 bases short, with 10 bases between. The CDR3 sequence is 13 residues long. The CDR3 spells CASSGEENQPQHF. The CDR3 DNA follows: TGTGCCAGCTCGGGGGAAGAGAATCAGCCCCAGCATTTT. Combining the CDR3 with reference TRBV18 and TRBJ1-5 gives the whole variable domain NAGVMQNPRHLVRRRGQEARLRCSPMKGHSHVYWYRQLPEEGLKFMVYLQKENIIDESGMPKERFSAEFPKEGPSILRIQQVVRGDSAAYFCASSGEENQPQHFGDGTRLSIL.

This clonotype was found many times. The chain has TRBV20-1 and TRBJ2-3; D is tentatively TRBD1 or TRBD2 (5 bases each). V was trimmed by 3 bases and J by 3 bases, leaving 16 bases between them. The germline gives CDR1 DFQATT, CDR2 SNEGSKA (reference sequence). CDR3 size: 15 residues. The CDR3 bases are TGCAGTGCTAGTGGTCCTAGCTGGGGGACAGATACGCAGTATTTT. This codes for CSASGPSWGTDTQYF.

This clonotype has ten or more counts. The V call is TRBV19, the J call TRBJ2-1; D may match TRBD1 or TRBD2 (6 bases each). The length of the CDR3 is 15 residues. V lost 2 bases and J 6 bases, leaving 14 bases between the germline ends. Germline V gene lookup returns CDR1 LNHDA and CDR2 SQIVND (reference sequence). CDR3: CASSIRGTIGNEQFF. The CDR3 DNA reads TGTGCCAGTAGTATACGCGGGACAATCGGCAATGAGCAGTTCTTC.

In its sample, this clonotype was seen many times. The chain combines TRBV27 with TRBJ1-2; 7 bases fit TRBD1. This CDR3 has 15 amino acids. Germline V gene sequence: CDR1 MNHEY, CDR2 SMNVEV (reference sequence). The V segment lost 2 bases and the J segment 1 base; nucleotides outside the gene matches: 4. The CDR3 nucleotides are TGTGCCAGCAGTTTACATGGGACAGATAACTATGGCTACACCTTC. As protein: CASSLHGTDNYGYTF.

The V gene is TRBV18, the J gene TRBJ2-7, with D possibly TRBD1 on 6 matching bases. This CDR3 comprises 14 residues. The germline V and J ends were trimmed by 3 bases and 3 bases, with 12 bases remaining between them. The germline gives CDR1 KGHSH, CDR2 LQKENI. The CDR3 protein is CASSPSGHNYEQYF. CDR3 in DNA: TGTGCCAGCTCACCGTCGGGACACAACTACGAGCAGTACTTC.

The rearrangement uses TRBV20-1 and TRBJ1-6; 10 bases are a match to TRBD1. J was trimmed by 7 bases and V by 6 bases; bases with no gene match: 6. This CDR3 region has 14 residues. Per germline, CDR1 DFQATT and CDR2 SNEGSKA (reference sequence). CDR3 amino acids: CSAGDRGGNSPLHF. For the CDR3, the DNA is TGCAGTGCAGGGGACAGGGGCGGGAATTCACCCCTCCACTTT.

The rearrangement joins TRBV29-1 to TRBJ2-4; 10 nucleotides line up with TRBD2. The V segment lost 1 base and the J segment 7 bases; nucleotides outside the gene matches: 4. The CDR3 has 14 residues. Per germline, CDR1 SQVTM and CDR2 ANQGSEA. The CDR3, as DNA: TGCAGCGTTGAAGCAGCGGGGGGGCCCAACATTCAGTACTTC. Translation: CSVEAAGGPNIQYF. Using reference TRBV29-1 and TRBJ2-4 for the parts outside the CDR3, the full variable domain is SAVISQKPSRDICQRGTSLTIQCQVDSQVTMMFWYRQQPGQSLTLIATANQGSEATYESGFVIDKFPISRPNLTFSTLTVSNMSPEDSSIYLCSVEAAGGPNIQYFGAGTRLSVL.

This clonotype appeared a few times. The V call is TRBV12-3 or TRBV12-4, the J call TRBJ2-3; 8 positions agree with TRBD2. The J segment lost 0 bases and the V segment lost 6 bases, leaving 17 bases of the junction unmatched. The CDR3 spans 19 residues. The CDR3 nucleotides are TGTGCCAGCAGCTCTTTGTCCTCGGGGGGGGCCGATAGCACAGATACGCAGTATTTT. Translated: CASSSLSSGGADSTDTQYF.

This clonotype was observed at least ten times. This sequence joins TRBV28 and TRBJ1-1, with 7 bases lining up with TRBD1. V lost 4 bases, J lost 3 bases, and 11 bases stayed unmatched. This CDR3 is built from 16 residues. Germline V gives CDR1 MDHEN, CDR2 SYDVKM. The CDR3: CASSSRGTAHYTEAFF. As DNA, the CDR3 is TGTGCCAGCAGTTCCAGAGGGACAGCCCATTACACTGAAGCTTTCTTT.

With regard to this clonotype: A much larger clone differs by one base, so this may be a read error. V and J are TRBV19 and TRBJ2-7, with D unclear. This CDR3 is 14 amino acids long. Germline V gene lookup returns CDR1 LNHDA and CDR2 SQIVND (reference sequence). CDR3 in amino acids: CARSISAASYEQYF. In DNA, the CDR3 is TGTGCCAGAAGTATATCAGCAGCCTCCTACGAGCAGTACTTC.

The chain is built from TRBV20-1 and TRBJ1-5; D is unclear. The germline V and J ends were trimmed by 2 bases and 4 bases, with 12 bases remaining between them. This CDR3 has 14 residues. From germline, CDR1 is DFQATT and CDR2 SNEGSKA (reference sequence). The CDR3 nucleotides are TGCAGTGCTAGACCGCAGGCCCTGAATCAGCCCCAGCATTTT. Protein sequence: CSARPQALNQPQHF.

This clonotype was observed many times. The chain combines TRBV20-1 with TRBJ1-1, with D perhaps TRBD1 (6 bases). With 0 bases removed from V and 5 bases from J, the gap between germline ends came to 10 bases. This CDR3 has 13 residues. Germline V gives CDR1 DFQATT, CDR2 SNEGSKA (reference sequence). The CDR3 nucleotides read TGCAGTGCTAGAGATCAAGGGGGAACTGAAGCTTTCTTT. Residues: CSARDQGGTEAFF.

Written as DNA, the CDR3 is TGTGCCAGCAGTTTATCTTTACAGGGCTACACCTTC. Encoded protein: CASSLSLQGYTF. The chain carries TRBV12-3 or TRBV12-4 and TRBJ1-2, with D unclear. The V and J ends lost 2 bases and 8 bases respectively, with 9 bases between them. There are 12 residues in the CDR3.

V is TRBV20-1 and J is TRBJ2-7; D call uncertain. V was shortened by 4 bases and J by 2 bases, with 6 bases between the two germline ends. Germline V gene sequence: CDR1 DFQATT, CDR2 SNEGSKA (reference sequence). This CDR3 has 11 residues. CDR3 nucleotide sequence: TGCAGTGCTACTGGACCCTACGAGCAGTACTTC. Residues: CSATGPYEQYF.

This clonotype has at least ten counts. The V and J genes are TRBV15 and TRBJ1-2; no clear D gene. CDR3 length: 11 residues. V shed 0 bases and J shed 8 bases, with 4 bases lying between them. CDR1 is LNHNV, CDR2 YYDKDF, per germline (reference sequence). The CDR3, as DNA: TGTGCCACCAGCAGAGACGGAGGCTACACCTTC. This sequence encodes CATSRDGGYTF.

The V gene is TRBV12-3 or TRBV12-4, the J gene TRBJ2-3, with 7 bases matching TRBD2. V lost 6 bases to trimming and J lost 4 bases; unmatched junction nucleotides: 16. This CDR3 has 17 residues. In DNA, the CDR3 is TGTGCCAGCAGCCCTGGGACTATCCTCGGAAGGTCAGATACGCAGTATTTT. This sequence encodes CASSPGTILGRSDTQYF.

This chain links TRBV18 with TRBJ2-7, with D possibly matching TRBD2 (5 bases). The CDR3 contains 13 residues. Germline V lookup: CDR1 KGHSH, CDR2 LQKENI. The V gene lost 3 bases and the J gene lost 5 bases, with 11 bases spanning the gap. CDR3 DNA sequence: TGTGCCAGCTCACCGGGAGATATCCACGAGCAGTACTTC. Translating gives CASSPGDIHEQYF.

The count of this clonotype is one. This chain uses TRBV7-2 with TRBJ2-3; D is undetermined. The CDR3 covers 13 residues. From germline, CDR1 is SGHTA and CDR2 FQGNSA. V gave up 5 bases and J gave up 5 bases, with 11 bases separating them. The CDR3 DNA reads as TGTGCCAGCAGCATGGGTCTTGTAGATACGCAGTATTTT. It yields the protein CASSMGLVDTQYF.

The sample holds many counts of this clonotype. The chain is built from TRBV5-1 and TRBJ2-5; D assignment may be TRBD1 or TRBD2 (6 bases each). The CDR3 covers 16 residues. The germline V and J ends were trimmed by 0 bases and 6 bases, with 18 bases remaining between them. CDR1 is SGHRS and CDR2 is YFSETQ in the germline V gene. Here the CDR3 reads CASSLVSDQGGQTQYF. The CDR3 DNA reads TGCGCCAGCAGCTTGGTATCCGACCAAGGGGGGCAGACCCAGTACTTC.

This clonotype was counted at least ten times. The CDR3 DNA is TGTGCCAGCAGTAACGGGGGACTGGCGGTAGTCACTGAAGCTTTCTTT. This translates into CASSNGGLAVVTEAFF. The chain is built from TRBV6-5 and TRBJ1-1, with D tentatively TRBD1 (5 bases). Germline V gene data show CDR1 as MNHEY and CDR2 as SVGAGI. The CDR3 runs to 16 residues. V lost 5 bases and J lost 4, with 20 bases in between.

The rearrangement joins TRBV24-1 to TRBJ2-2, with 7 positions matching TRBD1. The CDR3 totals 15 residues. Germline V CDR1 and CDR2: KGHDR, SFDVKD. V was clipped by 4 bases and J by 7 bases; unmatched bases: 8. The CDR3 DNA reads TGTGCCACCAGTGAGTTTAACAGGGGAAACGGGGAGCTGTTTTTT. It yields the protein CATSEFNRGNGELFF.